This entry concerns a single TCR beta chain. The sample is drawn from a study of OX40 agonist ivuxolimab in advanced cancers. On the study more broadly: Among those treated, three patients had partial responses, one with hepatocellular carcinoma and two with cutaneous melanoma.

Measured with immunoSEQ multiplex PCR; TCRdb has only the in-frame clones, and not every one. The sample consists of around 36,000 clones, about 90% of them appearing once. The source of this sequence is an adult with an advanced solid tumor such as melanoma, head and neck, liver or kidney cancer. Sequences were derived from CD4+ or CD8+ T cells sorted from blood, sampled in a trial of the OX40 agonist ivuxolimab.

The CDR3 DNA is TGCGCCAGCAGCCAAACCGGACAGGGAGCGGACACTGAAGCTTTCTTT. Residues: CASSQTGQGADTEAFF. V gene TRBV4-1 combines with J gene TRBJ1-1; 8 nucleotides line up with TRBD1. V was pared by 2 bases and J by 3 bases, with 8 bases of the junction left unmatched. CDR1 is MGHRA and CDR2 is YSYEKL in the germline V gene. The CDR3 is 16 residues long.